The 24 T cell receptor beta chains below come from one sample, sequenced in a study of breast tumors, draining lymph nodes, adjacent tissues. Axillary draining lymph nodes of breast cancer patients supplied the node samples. TCRdb processed the multiplex PCR reads anew with MiXCR; each CDR3 protein has one entry. The sample gives 200,000 to 300,000 distinct CDR3 sequences, roughly 31% of which show up once; around 1% is in the top ten. The sequencing sample was made of axillary lymph node tissue. These receptors were taken from a female donor with breast cancer. Some clones in this sample may be carry-over from other donors' samples.

This rearrangement joins TRBV24-1 to TRBJ2-1; 9 bases are a match to TRBD1. Germline-derived CDR1 and CDR2 are KGHDR and SFDVKD. V gave up 4 bases and J gave up 5 bases; unmatched junction bases: 5. The CDR3 contains 15 residues. The CDR3: CATSELGTGNNEQFF. The DNA of the CDR3 is TGTGCCACCAGTGAGCTAGGGACAGGGAACAATGAGCAGTTCTTC.

This clonotype showed up just a few times. This rearrangement joins TRBV3-2 to TRBJ2-3; no check of the table's D call, TRBD2, against the DNA was made. TRBV3-2 is a known pseudogene. The CDR3 totals 15 residues. The CDR3 sequence: CASSPEAGGTDTQYF. The CDR3, as DNA: TGTGCCAGCAGCCCCGAAGCGGGGGGCACAGATACGCAGTATTTT.

This chain joins TRBV15 and TRBJ1-5; weak D call: TRBD1 (5 bases). Germline CDR1 and CDR2: LNHNV and YYDKDF (reference sequence). Trimming left V 5 bases short and J 11 bases short, with 28 bases between. The CDR3 spans 17 residues. The CDR3 DNA sequence: TGTGCCACCAGCGGAAACGCCCCGCGGGTCTCGGGGGGGACCCAGCATTTT. It codes for CATSGNAPRVSGGTQHF.

This clonotype appeared a few times. The chain has TRBV10-3 and TRBJ1-1; maybe TRBD1 (5 bases). V dropped 5 bases and J dropped 11 bases, with 30 bases sitting between them. CDR1 is ENHRY and CDR2 is SYGVKD in the germline V gene. The CDR3 contains 17 residues. The CDR3 region has the DNA TGTGCCATCAGTCTGAGCAGTTCATCCTTATGGGGGAATGTGGCTTTCTTT. Translated: CAISLSSSSLWGNVAFF.

This clonotype came up a few times. J is TRBJ2-5 and V is TRBV11-2; weak D call: TRBD1 (6 bases). Trimming removed 5 bases at V and 3 bases at J, with 19 bases between. Germline V lookup: CDR1 SGHAT, CDR2 FQNNGV. This CDR3 contains 16 residues. The CDR3 region is CASSPRGWAPEETQYF. The DNA of the CDR3 is TGTGCCAGCAGCCCCAGGGGTTGGGCGCCGGAAGAGACCCAGTACTTC.

This clonotype was seen at least ten times. CDR3 region: CASSQDRGGEPTGELFF. CDR3 nucleotides: TGTGCCAGCAGCCAAGATAGGGGGGGAGAGCCCACCGGGGAGCTGTTTTTT. This chain links TRBV14 with TRBJ2-2; possibly TRBD2 for D (7 bases). CDR3 length: 17 amino acids. Germline lookup yields CDR1 SGHDN and CDR2 FVKESK. The V end lost 0 bases, the J end lost 4 bases, and 15 bases lay between the germline ends. The variable domain in full, with the rest retrieved from reference TRBV14 and TRBJ2-2, is EAGVTQFPSHSVIEKGQTVTLRCDPISGHDNLYWYRRVMGKEIKFLLHFVKESKQDESGMPNNRFLAERTGGTYSTLKVQPAELEDSGVYFCASSQDRGGEPTGELFFGEGSRLTVL.

The table lists this clonotype with many counts. One junction end does not reproduce the germline sequence, and a read error may be involved. V and J are TRBV7-7 and TRBJ2-2, with D perhaps matching TRBD1 or TRBD2 (5 bases each). The CDR3 consists of 15 residues. Germline lookup yields CDR1 SSHAT and CDR2 FNYEAQ (reference sequence). Here the CDR3 reads CASSTGTMNTGELFF. CDR3 bases: TGTGCTAGCAGCACCGGGACGATGAACACCGGGGAGCTGTTTTTT.

In its sample, this clonotype was seen many times. The V gene is TRBV15, the J gene TRBJ2-5, with no clear D. The CDR3 is 15 amino acids. In germline, CDR1 is LNHNV, CDR2 YYDKDF (reference sequence). Trimming shortened V by 0 bases and J by 5 bases, and 13 bases separated the two germline ends. CDR3 sequence (DNA): TGTGCCACCAGCAGAGATATCATGCCTACGGAGACCCAGTACTTC. Protein: CATSRDIMPTETQYF.

This clonotype was detected ten times or more. The genes are TRBV7-3 and TRBJ2-3; 13 bases are a match to TRBD2. The CDR3 has 17 amino acids. The germline V gene encodes CDR1 SGHTA and CDR2 FQGTGA. With V trimmed by 5 bases and J by 0 bases, 5 bases remained unmatched. CDR3 nucleotides: TGTGCCAGCAGCCGGACTAGCGGGGGACCTAGCACAGATACGCAGTATTTT. Protein: CASSRTSGGPSTDTQYF.

This clonotype was picked up many times. The chain recombines TRBV20-1 with TRBJ1-5; D remains unclear. Looked up from germline, CDR1 is DFQATT and CDR2 is SNEGSKA (reference sequence). This CDR3 comprises 15 residues. V lost 1 base and J lost 0, with 10 bases in between. The CDR3: CSARVRPDSNQPQHF. CDR3 coding DNA: TGCAGTGCTAGAGTCAGGCCCGATAGCAATCAGCCCCAGCATTTT.

This clonotype is a singleton in its sample. One end of the junction fails to match germline, which may point to a read error. The chain couples TRBV5-1 to TRBJ1-4; D gene uncertain. This CDR3 contains 15 residues. Germline-derived CDR1 and CDR2 are SGHRS and YFSETQ. CDR3 sequence: CSSSLGVTLNEKLFF. CDR3 nucleotides: TGCTCCAGCAGCTTAGGCGTGACTCTTAATGAAAAACTGTTTTTT.

This clonotype was observed at least ten times. The genes are TRBV15 and TRBJ2-3, with 8 bases fitting TRBD1. The CDR3 has 13 residues. V dropped 7 bases and J dropped 2; count of bases not matched to a gene: 2. Germline loops: CDR1 LNHNV, CDR2 YYDKDF (reference sequence). The CDR3 DNA reads as TGTGCCACCACGACAGGGGACACAGATACGCAGTATTTT. Its translation is CATTTGDTDTQYF. The entire variable domain, with the rest obtained from reference TRBV15 and TRBJ2-3, is as follows: DAMVIQNPRYQVTQFGKPVTLSCSQTLNHNVMYWYQQKSSQAPKLLFHYYDKDFNNEADTPDNFQSRRPNTSFCFLDIRSPGLGDTAMYLCATTTGDTDTQYFGPGTRLTVL.

Details on this clonotype: Just one base apart from a much larger clone, this may be a read error. The chain couples TRBV6-5 to TRBJ2-2, with D unresolved. This CDR3 is built from 13 residues. The germline V and J ends were trimmed by 8 bases and 7 bases, with 14 bases remaining between them. Germline CDR1 is MNHEY and CDR2 is SVGAGI. The DNA for the CDR3 is TGTGCCAGCCATTCGAGGTGGGTCGGGGAGCTGTTTTTT. Translating gives CASHSRWVGELFF.

This clonotype was seen many times. The chain has TRBV29-1 and TRBJ2-3; D gene uncertain. Germline CDR1 and CDR2: SQVTM and ANQGSEA. The V gene lost 2 bases and the J gene lost 2 bases, with 8 bases spanning the gap. This CDR3 has 13 residues. In DNA, the CDR3 is TGCAGCGTTGAAATGGCTTCCACAGATACGCAGTATTTT. Its translation is CSVEMASTDTQYF.

The V call is TRBV7-9, the J call TRBJ2-3, with 10 bases fitting TRBD2. V trimming: 4 bases; J trimming: 3 bases; junction bases outside the gene matches: 7. Germline V lookup: CDR1 SEHNR, CDR2 FQNEAQ (reference sequence). The CDR3 contains 16 residues. As DNA, the CDR3 is TGTGCCAGCAGCTCACAACCGGGACTAGCGACAGATACGCAGTATTTT. Translating gives CASSSQPGLATDTQYF.

The genes are TRBV19 and TRBJ1-1, with TRBD1 as a possible D gene (5 bases). CDR1 and CDR2 (germline): LNHDA, SQIVND (reference sequence). V lost 6 bases and J 1 base, leaving 12 bases between the germline ends. There are 14 residues in the CDR3. CDR3 nucleotides: TGTGCCAGTAGCGGGGCAGGGCCGAACACTGAAGCTTTCTTT. This gives the protein CASSGAGPNTEAFF. The full variable domain, in which reference TRBV19 and TRBJ1-1 provide the parts outside the CDR3, is DGGITQSPKYLFRKEGQNVTLSCEQNLNHDAMYWYRQDPGQGLRLIYYSQIVNDFQKGDIAEGYSVSREKKESFPLTVTSAQKNPTAFYLCASSGAGPNTEAFFGQGTRLTVV.

Of note for this clonotype: An end of the junction differs from the germline gene, which may be a read error. The V call is TRBV9, the J call TRBJ2-1; D is possibly TRBD2 (6 bases). Germline values: CDR1 SGDLS, CDR2 YYNGEE. This CDR3 has 18 amino acids. The CDR3 sequence is CASSVADRGGISYNEQSF. CDR3 sequence (DNA): TGTGCCAGCAGCGTAGCCGATCGAGGAGGGATTTCCTACAATGAGCAGTCCTTC.

The table lists this clonotype with many counts. The chain recombines TRBV20-1 with TRBJ2-1; TRBD2 matches 8 bases. Germline CDR1 and CDR2: DFQATT and SNEGSKA (reference sequence). The CDR3 contains 15 residues. V shed 1 base, J shed 0 bases, and the junction held 2 bases outside the gene matches. The CDR3 region has the DNA TGCAGTGCTAGAGTACTAGCGGTCTCCTACAATGAGCAGTTCTTC. Amino acid sequence: CSARVLAVSYNEQFF.

On this clonotype: A clone one base away is much larger, so this may be a read error. The chain couples TRBV9 to TRBJ2-1, with D uncertain. Trimming removed 4 bases from V and 5 bases from J, with 13 bases in between. CDR1 and CDR2 from the germline V gene are SGDLS and YYNGEE. The CDR3 runs 14 residues. The CDR3 protein is CASSTRSSHNEQFF. The DNA of the CDR3 is TGTGCCAGCAGCACACGGAGTAGCCACAATGAGCAGTTCTTC.

The chain links TRBV29-1 to TRBJ2-6; no reliable D call. Germline CDR1 reads SQVTM; CDR2 reads ANQGSEA. This CDR3 region has 13 residues. The V and J ends lost 4 bases and 4 bases respectively, with 8 bases between them. The CDR3 is CSVGTAGANVLTF. CDR3 coding DNA: TGCAGCGTTGGGACGGCGGGGGCCAACGTCCTGACTTTC.

This clonotype was seen repeatedly, ten times or more. J is TRBJ1-6 and V is TRBV6-1; D ambiguous. Germline values: CDR1 MNHNS, CDR2 SASEGT. CDR3 size: 17 residues. Deletions cut 6 bases from V and 8 bases from J, with 23 bases between. The DNA for the CDR3 is TGTGCCAGCAGCCCTCCCGTGGCAGGATCGGGCTATTCACCCCTCCACTTT. It codes for CASSPPVAGSGYSPLHF.

This chain uses TRBV6-1 with TRBJ1-5, with TRBD1 as a possible D gene (5 bases). V was shortened by 3 bases and J by 5 bases, with 14 bases between the two germline ends. The CDR3 consists of 15 residues. The germline gives CDR1 MNHNS, CDR2 SASEGT. In DNA form, the CDR3 reads TGTGCCAGCAGTGATCCCAGGGAAGGGGATCAGCCCCAGCATTTT. Translated, it gives CASSDPREGDQPQHF.

The chain links TRBV13 to TRBJ2-1; 9 bases align to TRBD2. From germline, CDR1 is PRHDT and CDR2 FYEKMQ (reference sequence). CDR3 length: 15 amino acids. J gave up 5 bases and V 5 bases, and 7 bases lay outside the gene matches. In nucleotides, the CDR3 is TGTGCCAGCAGCCCGGTAGCGGGAGCCCACAATGAGCAGTTCTTC. Protein sequence: CASSPVAGAHNEQFF.

This clonotype was counted ten times or more. The V call is TRBV12-3 or TRBV12-4, the J call TRBJ1-2; D may be TRBD1 (5 bases). The CDR3 spans 16 residues. Trimming stripped 5 bases from V and 8 bases from J, with 24 bases between. CDR3 coding DNA: TGTGCCAGCAGTCCCCCTAAGGGACGGGTAGGGGACGGCTACACCTTC. Amino acids: CASSPPKGRVGDGYTF.